Sequencing of this T cell receptor (beta chain) was carried out in a study of tissue T cells after allogeneic stem cell transplantation. On this clone: Its antigen is as yet unknown. The gene symbols are mouse symbols. The read comes to an end 1 residue before the CDR3 does, leaving the germline J gene to fill in the end.

CDR3 sequences, V/J genes, frequencies and template counts came from survey-depth TCRbeta sequencing. Clones were sequenced by immunoSEQ multiplex PCR, and TCRdb holds only the in-frame ones, with some missing. The sample holds 17,000 or so clones, roughly three quarters seen once. V was pared by 4 bases and J by 0 bases, with 6 bases of the junction left unmatched. The CDR3 runs 16 residues. Germline loops: CDR1 LGHDT, CDR2 YNNKQL (reference sequence). Study-wide findings and caveats: Motif-based clustering found tissue-specific repertoire signatures shared across patients, though few clones were shared.

Sequencing used spleen. The chain combines TRBV4 with TRBJ2-7; 10 bases agree with TRBD2. The sequence was collected from a female BALB/c mouse in good health. The strain bears MHC haplotype H2-d. CDR3 residues: CASSSDWGASSYEQYF. The part of the CDR3 DNA that was read is TGTGCCAGCAGCTCCGACTGGGGGGCTAGCTCCTATGAACAGTAC.